Shown below are 23 T cell receptor beta chains from a single sample sequenced in a study of cytomegalovirus exposure and HLA in healthy donors. PCR involved 60 Vbeta and 13 Jbeta primers. Clones were sequenced by immunoSEQ multiplex PCR, and TCRdb holds only the in-frame ones, with some missing. This table has 110,000 to 150,000 clones, over 60% appearing once. Sequences were obtained from PBMCs. Receptors were obtained from a woman aged 25 to 45 in good health and CMV-seronegative.

CDR3 in amino acids: CAISESGGGGNEQFF. DNA of the CDR3: TGTGCCATCAGTGAGTCGGGTGGTGGCGGCAATGAGCAGTTCTTC. J is TRBJ2-1 and V is TRBV10-3; D remains unclear. The V end was cut by 0 bases, the J end by 6 bases, with 12 bases between. This CDR3 is 15 amino acids long. Looked up from germline, CDR1 is ENHRY and CDR2 is SYGVKD.

The chain joins TRBV7-9 to TRBJ2-1; a weak D match, TRBD2 (5 bases). The length of the CDR3 is 11 residues. V was trimmed by 1 base and J by 10 bases, leaving 5 bases between them. CDR1 is SEHNR, CDR2 FQNEAQ, per germline (reference sequence). The CDR3 is CASSLGGEQFF. The CDR3 nucleotides read TGTGCCAGCAGCTTAGGAGGGGAGCAGTTCTTC.

On this clone itself: The sample holds other DNA sequences that translate to the same CDR3. The V call is TRBV9, the J call TRBJ2-3; 10 positions match TRBD2. Trimming cost V 0 bases and J 1 base; bases outside gene matches: 5. The CDR3 totals 17 residues. CDR1 is SGDLS and CDR2 is YYNGEE in the germline V gene. CDR3 DNA sequence: TGTGCCAGCAGCGTAGGGGTCCTAGCGGGGGGCACAGATACGCAGTATTTT. This gives the protein CASSVGVLAGGTDTQYF.

The gene calls are TRBV5-1 and TRBJ1-2; no clear D gene. Looked up from germline, CDR1 is SGHRS and CDR2 is YFSETQ. CDR3 length equals 13 residues. V lost 0 bases, J lost 8 bases, and 11 bases lay in between. The CDR3 DNA is TGCGCCAGCAGCTTGGCCGGGTCGATCGGCTACACCTTC. This translates into CASSLAGSIGYTF.

V usage is TRBV6-5 and J usage is TRBJ1-2, with TRBD1 identical over 10 bases. Per the germline V gene, CDR1 is MNHEY and CDR2 is SVGAGI. The CDR3 runs 15 residues. V trimming: 6 bases; J trimming: 1 base; junction bases outside the gene matches: 5. This CDR3 reads CASREDRGINYGYTF. The CDR3 coding sequence is TGTGCCAGCAGAGAGGACAGGGGGATTAACTATGGCTACACCTTC.

The chain links TRBV21-1 to TRBJ2-7; TRBD2, the table's D call, was not compared with the DNA. TRBV21-1 is deemed a pseudogene. The CDR3 has 15 residues. For the CDR3, the DNA is TGTGCCAGCAGCAAAGATGAGACGGAGCCCTACGAGCAGTACTTC. Its protein is CASSKDETEPYEQYF.

In this sample, this clone turned up a few times. V usage is TRBV28 and J usage is TRBJ1-5; D perhaps matches TRBD1 (6 bases). Trimming shortened V by 7 bases and J by 3 bases, and 16 bases separated the two germline ends. Germline-derived CDR1 and CDR2 are MDHEN and SYDVKM. The length of the CDR3 is 15 residues. Written as DNA, the CDR3 is TGTGCCAGCACTCAGACGGGGGGCTACAATCAGCCCCAGCATTTT. As protein: CASTQTGGYNQPQHF.

The chain is built from TRBV2 and TRBJ1-1; TRBD1 aligns across 8 bases. The ends lost 6 bases at V and 4 bases at J; junction bases unmatched: 10. The CDR3 covers 15 residues. In germline, CDR1 is SNHLY, CDR2 FYNNEI. Here the CDR3 DNA reads TGTGCCAGCAGCGCAAGGACAGGGCAGGGCACTGAAGCTTTCTTT. This codes for CASSARTGQGTEAFF.

As for this clone: One end of the junction is discordant with germline, which a read error may explain. The chain couples TRBV6-5 to TRBJ2-7, with 8 positions matching TRBD1. This CDR3 has 14 amino acids. Looked up from germline, CDR1 is MNHEY and CDR2 is SVGAGI. CDR3 residues: CASSSGTGSHEQYF. Written as DNA, the CDR3 is TGTGCCAGCAGTTCTGGGACAGGCTCCCACGAGCAGTACTTC.

V gene TRBV14 combines with J gene TRBJ1-1; TRBD1 aligns across 8 bases. The germline V gene has CDR1 SGHDN and CDR2 FVKESK. V lost 4 bases, J lost 1 base, and 5 bases stayed unmatched. CDR3 length: 15 amino acids. As DNA, the CDR3 is TGTGCCAGCAGCCTACGGACAGGGCGGAACACTGAAGCTTTCTTT. It codes for CASSLRTGRNTEAFF.

The CDR3 DNA sequence: TGTGCCAGCAGCCCTCAACAACAGGGGTGGGTCGAGCAGTACTTC. Its protein is CASSPQQQGWVEQYF. The chain combines TRBV9 with TRBJ2-7; TRBD1 matches 7 bases. V shed 4 bases, J shed 6 bases, and the junction held 13 bases outside the gene matches. The germline V gene encodes CDR1 SGDLS and CDR2 YYNGEE. CDR3 length: 15 amino acids.

The J gene is TRBJ1-1, the V gene TRBV30; 12 positions match TRBD1. The CDR3 has 16 amino acids. CDR1 and CDR2 from the germline V gene are GTSNPN and SVGIG (reference sequence). Trimming removed 3 bases from V and 1 base from J; junction bases left unmatched: 6. The CDR3 bases are TGTGCCTGGAGCGCCGGGACAGGGGGCGCGAACACTGAAGCTTTCTTT. Its translation: CAWSAGTGGANTEAFF.

V usage is TRBV6-5 and J usage is TRBJ1-3; TRBD1 matches at 8 bases. Germline V lookup: CDR1 MNHEY, CDR2 SVGAGI. The V segment lost 4 bases and the J segment 4 bases; nucleotides outside the gene matches: 3. The CDR3 spans 14 residues. The DNA of the CDR3 is TGTGCCAGCAGTTCGACAGGGGAGGGAAACACCATATATTTT. It yields the protein CASSSTGEGNTIYF.

A remark on this clone: Different DNA sequences within this sample yield the same CDR3. V gene TRBV6-1 combines with J gene TRBJ2-7; 8 nucleotides agree with TRBD1. Germline CDR1 MNHNS, CDR2 SASEGT. The J segment lost 2 bases and the V segment lost 4 bases, leaving 4 bases of the junction unmatched. This CDR3 has 14 residues. The CDR3 bases are TGTGCCAGCAGTGTAAGGACAGGGACCTACGAGCAGTACTTC. It encodes CASSVRTGTYEQYF.

The chain employs TRBV7-9 and TRBJ2-2; 7 bases are a match to TRBD2. J lost 0 bases, V lost 6 bases, and 4 bases had no gene match. Germline V gives CDR1 SEHNR, CDR2 FQNEAQ (reference sequence). This CDR3 has 15 amino acids. Here the CDR3 reads CASRSGAANTGELFF. DNA of the CDR3: TGTGCCAGCAGGAGCGGGGCTGCGAACACCGGGGAGCTGTTTTTT.

V is TRBV5-1 and J is TRBJ2-3; no clear D gene. This CDR3 contains 12 residues. V dropped 4 bases and J dropped 2 bases, with 5 bases sitting between them. CDR1 and CDR2 from the germline V gene are SGHRS and YFSETQ. The CDR3 loop reads CASSPHTDTQYF. In nucleotides, the CDR3 is TGCGCCAGCAGCCCACACACAGATACGCAGTATTTT.

J is TRBJ2-1 and V is TRBV2; TRBD2 agrees at 12 bases. The junction had 7 bases not matched to a gene; V was cut back by 5 bases and J by 5 bases. CDR3 size: 16 residues. Germline loops: CDR1 SNHLY, CDR2 FYNNEI. CDR3 coding DNA: TGTGCCAGCAGTCACCGACTAGCGGGGGATAACAATGAGCAGTTCTTC. It codes for CASSHRLAGDNNEQFF.

V gene TRBV5-1 combines with J gene TRBJ2-1, with TRBD1 identical over 9 bases. The CDR3 sequence is 15 residues long. Trimming cost V 3 bases and J 8 bases; bases outside gene matches: 9. Germline V gene data show CDR1 as SGHRS and CDR2 as YFSETQ. The CDR3 sequence is CASSSGQGTSDEQFF. CDR3 bases: TGCGCCAGCAGCTCAGGACAGGGGACGAGCGATGAGCAGTTCTTC.

This clone was seen many times. The CDR3 sequence is CASSVIGQGAVSYEQYF. CDR3 bases: TGTGCCAGCAGCGTTATAGGACAGGGGGCGGTTTCCTACGAGCAGTACTTC. The chain recombines TRBV5-6 with TRBJ2-7, with 11 bases aligning to TRBD1. CDR3 length: 17 amino acids. With 4 bases clipped from V and 1 base from J, the junction kept 10 bases outside the gene matches. The germline gives CDR1 SGHDT, CDR2 YYEEEE.

The rearrangement links TRBV5-1 to TRBJ2-7; TRBD1 matches 8 bases. The germline CDR1 and CDR2 sequences are SGHRS and YFSETQ. This CDR3 has 17 amino acids. J lost 7 bases, V lost 3 bases, and 18 bases had no gene match. CDR3 bases: TGCGCCAGCAGCTCCACCGGGACAGGCCCAGCTGGGGGGGAGCAGTACTTC. It specifies CASSSTGTGPAGGEQYF.

The rearrangement links TRBV5-4 to TRBJ2-7; TRBD1 matches 12 bases. CDR3 length: 14 residues. The V gene's germline CDR1 is SGHNT and CDR2 YYREEE (reference sequence). The junction had 6 bases not matched to a gene; V was cut back by 4 bases and J by 7 bases. CDR3: CASSQGQGAREQYF. The CDR3 DNA is TGTGCCAGCAGCCAGGGACAGGGGGCTAGGGAGCAGTACTTC.

The V and J genes are TRBV27 and TRBJ1-2, with 10 bases identical to TRBD1. The CDR3 is made up of 14 amino acids. Losses at the gene ends were 3 bases for V and 5 bases for J; bases not matched to a gene: 3. Germline V gene lookup returns CDR1 MNHEY and CDR2 SMNVEV (reference sequence). Here the CDR3 DNA reads TGTGCCAGCAGTTTGGGACAGGGGCTATATGGCTACACCTTC. Its translation: CASSLGQGLYGYTF.

This clone has only one observation. The chain couples TRBV5-6 to TRBJ2-4; 7 nucleotides match TRBD1. The CDR3 covers 16 residues. Germline V gene sequence: CDR1 SGHDT, CDR2 YYEEEE. J gave up 3 bases and V 0 bases, and 6 bases lay outside the gene matches. In DNA form, the CDR3 reads TGTGCCAGCAGCTTGGGTCGTAGGGACAGCAAAAACATTCAGTACTTC. Amino acids: CASSLGRRDSKNIQYF.